This T cell receptor beta chain was observed in a study of human T cells and chemical hapten exposure. Points from the study as a whole: Expanded TCRs were compared with controls, and the expanded TCRs formed significantly more large CDR3 similarity clusters.

Time point given: patch test 3, about 24 weeks after DPC sensitization. Indicated treatment: therapeutic diphenylcyclopropenone sensitization with weekly scalp DPC. The J segment lost 10 bases and the V segment lost 1 base, leaving 9 bases of the junction unmatched. CDR3 length: 15 amino acids. Germline CDR1 SGHVS, CDR2 FQNEAQ. Notes on this clonotype: Its antigen remains unknown.

TCRdb re-called the RACE reads with MiXCR, one entry per CDR3 protein. The sample shows some 110,000 distinct CDR3 sequences, 11% of them seen only once. The material sequenced was whole blood, taken in connection with sensitization to the hapten diphenylcyclopropenone (DPC). The chain joins TRBV7-8 to TRBJ2-1; TRBD2 matches at 8 bases. This clonotype was obtained from a woman between 50 and 59 years old with alopecia areata. Some clones in this sample may be carry-over from other donors' samples. The CDR3 loop reads CASSLEREGPPEQFF. DNA for the CDR3: TGTGCCAGCAGCTTAGAACGGGAGGGCCCCCCCGAGCAGTTCTTC. Combining the CDR3 with reference TRBV7-8 and TRBJ2-1 gives the whole variable domain GAGVSQSPRYKVAKRGQDVALRCDPISGHVSLFWYQQALGQGPEFLTYFQNEAQLDKSGLPSDRFFAERPEGSVSTLKIQRTQQEDSAVYLCASSLEREGPPEQFFGPGTRLTVL.